This TCR beta chain was profiled in a study of blood T cell repertoires in COVID-19. Only in-frame clones appear in the TCRdb table, and some are missing; sequencing was by immunoSEQ multiplex PCR. Among about 160,000 clones listed, roughly 84% were seen once. After removal of 4 bases from V and 8 bases from J, the junction contained 6 bases not matched to a gene. CDR1 and CDR2 from the germline V gene are SGHDT and YYEEEE. The CDR3 spans 13 residues. The receptor comes from a woman between 50 and 59 years old with COVID-19, enrolled during active disease. The sample was peripheral blood. The rearrangement joins TRBV5-6 to TRBJ1-2, with 9 bases matching TRBD1. The CDR3 region is CASSPRTGVGYTF. CDR3 nucleotide sequence: TGTGCCAGCAGCCCCCGGACAGGGGTAGGCTACACCTTC. Based on the CDR3 plus reference TRBV5-6 and TRBJ1-2, the full variable domain is DAGVTQSPTHLIKTRGQQVTLRCSPKSGHDTVSWYQQALGQGPQFIFQYYEEEERQRGNFPDRFSGHQFPNYSSELNVNALLLGDSALYLCASSPRTGVGYTFGSGTRLTVV.